This TCR beta chain came from a study of cytomegalovirus exposure and HLA in healthy donors. In the PCR, 60 Vbeta and 13 Jbeta primers were used. The method was immunoSEQ multiplex PCR; TCRdb's version includes in-frame clones alone and lacks a portion of them. The profile shows about 88,000 clones, around four fifths of them singletons. Only a few counts were recorded for this clone. Its antigen remains unidentified. The CDR3 runs 18 residues. V lost 5 bases, J lost 1 base, and 22 bases lay in between. Germline V gives CDR1 SGHTA, CDR2 FQGNSA. Notes on the study in general: In a later analysis, across HLA loci, associated TCR counts were highest for DRB1, lowest for HLA-C. Reports described diagnosis of cytomegalovirus status by the classifier as highly specific and sensitive. In an earlier analysis, about 87% or about 30%: the productive usage of most TCR beta V segments. The study dropped some indistinguishable V segments, TRBV6-2 and TRBV6-3 among them.

Source material: PBMCs. The sequence derives from a woman aged 35 to 49 in good health and CMV-seronegative. This chain joins TRBV7-2 and TRBJ2-3, with a possible D match to TRBD1 (6 bases). CDR3 sequence (DNA): TGTGCCAGCAGCCTCCAGGGGCCCGGCACTAGAGGCACAGATACGCAGTATTTT. The encoded protein is CASSLQGPGTRGTDTQYF.